These 10 T cell receptor beta chains originate from one sample sequenced in a study of blood T cells in healthy people across ages. A sample-barcoded 5' primer and a J-beta primer mix were used in a second PCR of roughly 6 to 11 cycles. Using its own MiXCR run on the 5' RACE reads, TCRdb lists one record per CDR3 protein. This table has 1.4 million or so distinct CDR3 sequences, roughly 43% appearing once. Sequencing used blood. Every receptor here comes from a woman aged 18-29 years in good health.

This clonotype was seen once. V and J are TRBV5-1 and TRBJ2-3; D ambiguous. This CDR3 has 10 amino acids. Germline V lookup: CDR1 SGHRS, CDR2 YFSETQ. V was trimmed by 9 bases and J by 6 bases, leaving 8 bases between them. The CDR3 is CANKLDTQYF. CDR3 in DNA: TGCGCCAACAAGCTGGATACGCAGTATTTT.

The chain is built from TRBV10-3 and TRBJ2-5, with TRBD1 matching over 11 bases. The junction had 3 bases not matched to a gene; V was cut back by 5 bases and J by 1 base. CDR3 length: 15 residues. Looked up from germline, CDR1 is ENHRY and CDR2 is SYGVKD. The CDR3 reads CAISSDRGLQETQYF. As DNA, the CDR3 is TGTGCCATCAGTTCGGACAGGGGGCTCCAAGAGACCCAGTACTTC.

V is TRBV9 and J is TRBJ2-1; 8 bases agree with TRBD2. The CDR3 length is 16 residues. CDR1 and CDR2 (germline): SGDLS, YYNGEE. Germline trimming cut 3 bases from V and 8 bases from J; bases unmatched to any gene: 13. The CDR3 protein is CASSEYLGLGSDEQFF. The CDR3 DNA reads TGTGCCAGCAGCGAGTATTTGGGACTAGGGAGCGATGAGCAGTTCTTC.

This clonotype has only a few counts. The chain links TRBV6-2 or TRBV6-3 to TRBJ2-4; D unclear. V was pared by 5 bases and J by 0 bases, with 14 bases between. This CDR3 is 16 amino acids long. CDR1 is MNHEY and CDR2 is SVGEGT in the germline V gene. CDR3 nucleotide sequence: TGTGCCAGCAGTCTCCTCGGGTCCATAGCCAAAAACATTCAGTACTTC. Translation gives CASSLLGSIAKNIQYF.

The V call is TRBV6-5, the J call TRBJ2-6; 12 positions agree with TRBD2. The CDR3 is 17 amino acids. The germline gives CDR1 MNHEY, CDR2 SVGAGI. V lost 4 bases and J lost 0; bases outside the gene matches: 1. The chain's CDR3 is CASSWGLAGSGANVLTF. CDR3 in DNA: TGTGCCAGCAGTTGGGGACTAGCGGGCTCTGGGGCCAACGTCCTGACTTTC.

This clonotype turned up a few times. Given a much more abundant clone one base away, this may be a read error. The V call is TRBV10-3, the J call TRBJ1-1, with D uncertain. Between the trimmed V and J ends, which lost 6 bases and 1 base, there was a span of 9 bases. The length of the CDR3 is 13 residues. CDR1 is ENHRY, CDR2 SYGVKD, per germline. The DNA for the CDR3 is TGTGCCATCAGAGAAAGGCCGAACACTGAAGCTTTCTTT. This encodes CAIRERPNTEAFF.

This clonotype was found a few times. The chain links TRBV12-3 or TRBV12-4 to TRBJ2-7; 9 nucleotides line up with TRBD1. The CDR3 length is 14 residues. V was pared by 4 bases and J by 5 bases, with 6 bases of the junction left unmatched. CDR3 DNA: TGTGCCAGCAGTTCCCTGGGACAGGGTCACGAGCAGTACTTC. This codes for CASSSLGQGHEQYF.

A single count supports this clonotype. Mismatch with germline at one junction end may stem from a read error. The chain joins TRBV12-3 or TRBV12-4 to TRBJ2-1, with D possibly matching TRBD2 (7 bases). This CDR3 region has 14 residues. CDR3: CASRGGGVYNERFF. CDR3 bases: TGTGCCAGCAGGGGAGGGGGTGTCTACAATGAGCGGTTCTTC.

This clonotype was picked up a small number of times. The rearrangement uses TRBV27 and TRBJ2-1, with D possibly matching TRBD2 (5 bases). The CDR3 spans 15 residues. V was clipped by 6 bases and J by 3 bases, with 15 bases between them. Germline CDR1 MNHEY, CDR2 SMNVEV (reference sequence). The CDR3 DNA is TGTGCCAGCAGCCGAAGCGGATTTGGCTACAATGAGCAGTTCTTC. It translates to CASSRSGFGYNEQFF.

This clonotype has a single count. This rearrangement joins TRBV6-2 or TRBV6-3 to TRBJ1-5; D is ambiguous. Deletions cut 2 bases from V and 4 bases from J, with 9 bases between. The CDR3 is 14 residues long. The germline V gene has CDR1 MNHEY and CDR2 SVGEGT. CDR3 nucleotides: TGTGCCAGCAGTTACGGGATTTTTAATCAGCCCCAGCATTTT. Protein product: CASSYGIFNQPQHF.